This T cell receptor beta chain was recorded in a study of technical replicates of blood from a few donors. Profiled with immunoSEQ multiplex PCR; TCRdb holds only in-frame clones, not every one. The sample records 80,000 to 90,000 clones, 90% to 95% being singletons. The CDR3 extends over 13 amino acids. The germline V gene encodes CDR1 SGHRS and CDR2 YFSETQ. V lost 4 bases and J lost 6, with 11 bases in between. The genes are TRBV5-1 and TRBJ1-5; D possibly corresponds to TRBD1 (5 bases). Sequencing was performed on T cells isolated from PBMCs. This TCR was recovered from a human donor in good health. This chain's CDR3 is CASSPEGVQPQHF. In nucleotides, the CDR3 is TGCGCCAGCAGCCCGGAAGGGGTTCAGCCCCAGCATTTT.